This T cell receptor beta chain was found in a study of regulatory T cells in long-lasting Graves disease. Whole-study findings and limits: The study found persistent patients shared more public clonotypes (approximately 2,700) than new patients (over 850). Persistent disease samples used TRBV28, TRBJ1-2 and TRBJ2-5 preferentially.

This clonotype was recorded a few times. Its specificity is not known. TCR beta libraries were built with iRepertoire HTBI primers and Arm-PCR of CDR3 regions. In the original analysis: The identification of approximately 62 TRBV and some 14 TRBJ segments was made across samples. TCRdb re-analysed the multiplex PCR reads in MiXCR, keeping a single row per CDR3 protein. TCRdb assigned the V and J calls; the authors' analysis was not used. The sample lists around 400,000 distinct CDR3 sequences; 20% to 30% were seen once. Losses at the gene ends were 11 bases for V and 3 bases for J; bases not matched to a gene: 6. The CDR3 loop spans 13 amino acids. Germline V CDR1 and CDR2: LNHDA, SQIVND (reference sequence). Time point reported: persistent/refractory GD, antithyroid drugs over 5 years with positive TRAb. Making the TCR library involved RNA that had been extracted from PBMCs. Patients with Graves' disease were diagnosed by American Thyroid Association guidelines.

Sequenced here: peripheral blood mononuclear cells (PBMCs), sampled when the disease was refractory, from a patient treated with antithyroid drugs. This chain links TRBV19 with TRBJ2-2; 7 bases match TRBD2. This TCR derives from a female donor with Graves disease. CDR3 coding DNA: TGTGCCTGGGAGGGGCAAGACACCGGGGAGCTGTTTTTT. Translation: CAWEGQDTGELFF. The variable domain in full, with the rest retrieved from reference TRBV19 and TRBJ2-2, is DGGITQSPKYLFRKEGQNVTLSCEQNLNHDAMYWYRQDPGQGLRLIYYSQIVNDFQKGDIAEGYSVSREKKESFPLTVTSAQKNPTAFYLCAWEGQDTGELFFGEGSRLTVL.